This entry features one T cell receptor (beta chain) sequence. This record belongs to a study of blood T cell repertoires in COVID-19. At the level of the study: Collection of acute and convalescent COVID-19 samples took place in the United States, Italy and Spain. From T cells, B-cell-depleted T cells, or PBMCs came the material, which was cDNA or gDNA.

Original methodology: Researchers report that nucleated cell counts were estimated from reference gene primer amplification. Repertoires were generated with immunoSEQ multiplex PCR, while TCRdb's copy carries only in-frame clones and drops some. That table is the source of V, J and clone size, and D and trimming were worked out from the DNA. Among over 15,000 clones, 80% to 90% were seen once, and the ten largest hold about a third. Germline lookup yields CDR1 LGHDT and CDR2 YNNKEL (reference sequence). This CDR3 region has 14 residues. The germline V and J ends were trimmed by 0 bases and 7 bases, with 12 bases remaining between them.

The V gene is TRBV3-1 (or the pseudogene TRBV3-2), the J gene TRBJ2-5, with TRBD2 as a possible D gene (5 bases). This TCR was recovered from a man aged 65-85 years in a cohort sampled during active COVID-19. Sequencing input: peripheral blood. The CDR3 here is CASSQDPGSGTQYF. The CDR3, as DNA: TGTGCCAGCAGCCAAGATCCGGGGAGCGGGACCCAGTACTTC.